What follows are 32 T cell receptor beta chains derived from one specimen sequenced in a study of immune evolution from preneoplasia to lung adenocarcinoma. TCRdb keeps only in-frame clones here, not all; method: immunoSEQ multiplex PCR. Of about 41,000 clones listed, roughly four fifths were seen once; the top ten hold around 4.6%. Sequencing input: FFPE invasive lung adenocarcinoma tissue. The receptor set was obtained from a person aged 55-75 years with lung adenocarcinoma.

This clone was counted a few times. V gene TRBV6-1 combines with J gene TRBJ2-2; perhaps TRBD2 as D (6 bases). This CDR3 contains 15 residues. V lost 7 bases, J lost 5 bases, and 17 bases lay in between. Per germline, CDR1 MNHNS and CDR2 SASEGT. CDR3 DNA: TGTGCCAGCAAGACCCCGGGACTTGAAACCGGGGAGCTGTTTTTT. Amino acids: CASKTPGLETGELFF.

The chain employs TRBV28 and TRBJ2-7; D call uncertain. The length of the CDR3 is 12 residues. CDR1 MDHEN and CDR2 SYDVKM come from the germline V gene. V lost 3 bases and J lost 6, with 9 bases in between. The CDR3 nucleotides read TGTGCCAGCAGTTTGTACCGACGCGAGCAGTACTTC. This translates into CASSLYRREQYF. Full variable domain (outside the CDR3, taken from reference TRBV28 and TRBJ2-7): DVKVTQSSRYLVKRTGEKVFLECVQDMDHENMFWYRQDPGLGLRLIYFSYDVKMKEKGDIPEGYSVSREKKERFSLILESASTNQTSMYLCASSLYRREQYFGPGTRLTVT.

This clone appeared a single time. V gene TRBV4-2 combines with J gene TRBJ1-4; the match to TRBD1 covers 7 bases. In germline, CDR1 is LGHNA, CDR2 YNFKEQ. The ends lost 1 base at V and 2 bases at J; junction bases unmatched: 4. This CDR3 spans 16 amino acids. CDR3 amino acids: CASSQGDSRTNEKLFF. The DNA for the CDR3 is TGTGCCAGCAGCCAAGGGGACAGTAGGACTAATGAAAAACTGTTTTTT.

This chain joins TRBV5-1 and TRBJ2-1; unclear D gene. The CDR3 covers 14 residues. The V and J ends lost 0 bases and 4 bases respectively, with 8 bases between them. Germline values: CDR1 SGHRS, CDR2 YFSETQ. CDR3 bases: TGCGCCAGCAGCTTGGATTATACATACAATGAGCAGTTCTTC. This sequence encodes CASSLDYTYNEQFF.

This clone was seen only a few times. The genes are TRBV11-2 and TRBJ2-7; D not resolved. The germline V gene has CDR1 SGHAT and CDR2 FQNNGV. CDR3 length: 13 amino acids. V lost 5 bases and J lost 6, with 14 bases in between. The CDR3 sequence: CASSLRPVGEQYF. CDR3 sequence (DNA): TGTGCCAGCAGCCTCCGACCAGTCGGCGAGCAGTACTTC.

The V and J genes are TRBV28 and TRBJ2-2, with TRBD2 matching over 8 bases. J was trimmed by 0 bases and V by 6 bases; bases with no gene match: 6. This CDR3 is 16 amino acids long. Germline assignment: CDR1 MDHEN and CDR2 SYDVKM. This CDR3 reads CASRKPGLANTGELFF. CDR3 sequence (DNA): TGTGCCAGCAGAAAACCGGGACTAGCGAACACCGGGGAGCTGTTTTTT.

The chain has TRBV10-3 and TRBJ1-2; TRBD1 is a possible D gene (6 bases). V was shortened by 0 bases and J by 4 bases, with 12 bases between the two germline ends. Germline CDR1 ENHRY, CDR2 SYGVKD. This CDR3 region has 15 residues. CDR3 sequence: CAISESPEGGYGYTF. The CDR3 DNA is TGTGCCATCAGTGAGTCCCCCGAAGGGGGCTATGGCTACACCTTC.

This chain joins TRBV4-1 and TRBJ2-2; D is undetermined. V was shortened by 9 bases and J by 11 bases, with 4 bases between the two germline ends. Germline V gene lookup returns CDR1 MGHRA and CDR2 YSYEKL. There are 8 residues in the CDR3. The CDR3 DNA sequence: TGCGCCAGGGCAGAGCTGTTTTTT. Translating it yields CARAELFF.

J is TRBJ2-7 and V is TRBV5-1; 7 bases agree with TRBD2. The CDR3 loop spans 16 amino acids. Germline loops: CDR1 SGHRS, CDR2 YFSETQ. The trim removed 0 bases at V and 5 bases at J, leaving 11 bases unmatched. DNA for the CDR3: TGCGCCAGCAGCTTGGCCGGTAGCGGGTATAGGAACGAGCAGTACTTC. Amino acid sequence: CASSLAGSGYRNEQYF.

The chain carries TRBV5-1 and TRBJ2-5, with TRBD2 matching over 7 bases. The V and J ends lost 0 bases and 5 bases, in that order; junction bases with no gene match: 7. The CDR3 loop spans 15 amino acids. Germline V gene data show CDR1 as SGHRS and CDR2 as YFSETQ. CDR3 sequence reads: CASSLVTAGVETQYF. The CDR3 region has the DNA TGCGCCAGCAGCTTGGTTACGGCGGGAGTGGAGACCCAGTACTTC.

This sequence joins TRBV6-1 and TRBJ1-3; D may be TRBD1 (5 bases). The CDR3 is made up of 15 amino acids. The germline V and J ends were trimmed by 6 bases and 0 bases, with 12 bases remaining between them. The germline V gene encodes CDR1 MNHNS and CDR2 SASEGT. CDR3 in DNA: TGTGCCAGCAGAGCCGCGAGGGGCTCTGGAAACACCATATATTTT. Protein sequence: CASRAARGSGNTIYF.

The V gene is TRBV9, the J gene TRBJ2-1; D uncertain. The germline V and J ends were trimmed by 4 bases and 0 bases, with 20 bases remaining between them. The CDR3 length is 18 residues. Per the germline V gene, CDR1 is SGDLS and CDR2 is YYNGEE. The CDR3 sequence: CASSPSANTRSSYNEQFF. The CDR3 coding sequence is TGTGCCAGCAGCCCATCAGCAAATACCCGCAGCTCCTACAATGAGCAGTTCTTC.

The chain uses TRBV4-1 and TRBJ2-5, with a possible D match to TRBD2 (5 bases). Per germline, CDR1 MGHRA and CDR2 YSYEKL. With 3 bases removed from V and 4 bases from J, the gap between germline ends came to 9 bases. The CDR3 has 13 residues. CDR3 sequence reads: CASSQRVGETQYF. The CDR3, as DNA: TGCGCCAGCAGCCAGCGGGTCGGAGAGACCCAGTACTTC.

The chain joins TRBV11-2 to TRBJ2-7; D ambiguous. CDR3 length: 15 amino acids. With 5 bases removed from V and 3 bases from J, the gap between germline ends came to 17 bases. Germline V gene sequence: CDR1 SGHAT, CDR2 FQNNGV. The CDR3 DNA sequence: TGTGCCAGCAGCCGCTGGGCGTCAGACCGCTACGAGCAGTACTTC. Translation: CASSRWASDRYEQYF.

V usage is TRBV5-6 and J usage is TRBJ1-4; 9 bases agree with TRBD1. The germline gives CDR1 SGHDT, CDR2 YYEEEE. CDR3 size: 14 residues. The V and J ends lost 3 bases and 10 bases, in that order; junction bases with no gene match: 7. This CDR3 is CASSSHRGRVKLFF. The CDR3 DNA sequence: TGTGCCAGCAGCTCCCACAGGGGGCGGGTAAAACTGTTTTTT. The whole variable domain, remainder taken from reference TRBV5-6 and TRBJ1-4, is DAGVTQSPTHLIKTRGQQVTLRCSPKSGHDTVSWYQQALGQGPQFIFQYYEEEERQRGNFPDRFSGHQFPNYSSELNVNALLLGDSALYLCASSSHRGRVKLFFGSGTQLSVL.

This chain joins TRBV29-1 and TRBJ2-7; D is uncertain. CDR1 is SQVTM and CDR2 is ANQGSEA in the germline V gene. V lost 5 bases to trimming and J lost 0 bases, with 14 bases between them. This CDR3 is 14 amino acids long. The CDR3: CSVTAGRSSYEQYF. The CDR3 DNA sequence: TGCAGCGTTACGGCCGGAAGAAGCTCCTACGAGCAGTACTTC.

The chain is built from TRBV18 and TRBJ2-7; 9 positions agree with TRBD1. The CDR3 is 15 amino acids. Losses at the gene ends were 4 bases for V and 3 bases for J; bases not matched to a gene: 7. Germline CDR1 is KGHSH and CDR2 is LQKENI. Here the CDR3 DNA reads TGTGCCAGCTCACAGCCGGGACAGGGAGTCTACGAGCAGTACTTC. Translated, it gives CASSQPGQGVYEQYF.

The V gene is TRBV19, the J gene TRBJ2-7; 9 bases line up with TRBD1. The CDR3 runs to 15 residues. Germline V lookup: CDR1 LNHDA, CDR2 SQIVND (reference sequence). With V trimmed by 5 bases and J by 3 bases, 8 bases remained unmatched. The CDR3, as DNA: TGTGCCAGTAGTCCCTCCGGGACAGGGCACTACGAGCAGTACTTC. It yields the protein CASSPSGTGHYEQYF. The full variable domain, completed using reference TRBV19 and TRBJ2-7, is DGGITQSPKYLFRKEGQNVTLSCEQNLNHDAMYWYRQDPGQGLRLIYYSQIVNDFQKGDIAEGYSVSREKKESFPLTVTSAQKNPTAFYLCASSPSGTGHYEQYFGPGTRLTVT.

The chain combines TRBV19 with TRBJ2-6, with D unclear. Trimming took 5 bases from V and 0 from J, leaving 2 bases between them. Per the germline V gene, CDR1 is LNHDA and CDR2 is SQIVND (reference sequence). There are 13 residues in the CDR3. CDR3 in amino acids: CASSVSGANVLTF. DNA of the CDR3: TGTGCCAGTAGTGTCTCTGGGGCCAACGTCCTGACTTTC.

This clone appeared a few times. The chain joins TRBV11-2 to TRBJ2-7; 7 nucleotides align to TRBD1. The CDR3 covers 14 residues. Unmatched junction bases numbered 6, after V lost 5 bases and J lost 2 bases. CDR1 and CDR2 from the germline V gene are SGHAT and FQNNGV. The CDR3 reads CASSKWTGPYEQYF. The CDR3 DNA reads TGTGCCAGCAGCAAGTGGACAGGTCCCTACGAGCAGTACTTC. Complete variable domain (other parts from reference TRBV11-2 and TRBJ2-7): EAGVAQSPRYKIIEKRQSVAFWCNPISGHATLYWYQQILGQGPKLLIQFQNNGVVDDSQLPKDRFSAERLKGVDSTLKIQPAKLEDSAVYLCASSKWTGPYEQYFGPGTRLTVT.

The chain combines TRBV18 with TRBJ1-1; the D gene is possibly TRBD1 (5 bases). V was clipped by 0 bases and J by 5 bases, with 10 bases between them. Germline V gene sequence: CDR1 KGHSH, CDR2 LQKENI. This CDR3 comprises 14 residues. The CDR3 loop reads CASSPPGEVTEAFF. CDR3 sequence (DNA): TGTGCCAGCTCACCACCGGGGGAGGTGACTGAAGCTTTCTTT.

The V and J genes are TRBV7-9 and TRBJ2-7, with 9 positions matching TRBD1. Germline CDR1 and CDR2: SEHNR and FQNEAQ (reference sequence). Losses at the gene ends were 1 base for V and 6 bases for J; bases not matched to a gene: 7. The CDR3 is 15 residues long. CDR3 region: CASSLGQGVGGEQYF. The CDR3, as DNA: TGTGCCAGCAGCTTAGGACAGGGGGTTGGTGGCGAGCAGTACTTC.

The rearrangement uses TRBV2 and TRBJ2-7; D gene ambiguous. V gave up 4 bases and J gave up 2 bases, with 9 bases separating them. Germline-derived CDR1 and CDR2 are SNHLY and FYNNEI. The CDR3 extends over 13 amino acids. DNA of the CDR3: TGTGCCAGCAGTGTACCCCTCACCTACGAGCAGTACTTC. Its translation is CASSVPLTYEQYF.

This rearrangement joins TRBV5-1 to TRBJ2-3; 9 positions agree with TRBD2. From germline, CDR1 is SGHRS and CDR2 YFSETQ. The CDR3 totals 16 residues. With V trimmed by 7 bases and J by 1 base, 10 bases remained unmatched. CDR3 sequence reads: CASSGGGRAGTDTQYF. The CDR3 DNA follows: TGCGCCAGCTCTGGGGGCGGGAGGGCCGGCACAGATACGCAGTATTTT.

The V call is TRBV7-2, the J call TRBJ2-7; no clear D gene. V was clipped by 3 bases and J by 0 bases, with 12 bases between them. This CDR3 is built from 15 residues. Looked up from germline, CDR1 is SGHTA and CDR2 is FQGNSA. CDR3 coding DNA: TGTGCCAGCAGCTTGAGGCCCTTTGGCTCCTACGAGCAGTACTTC. Its translation: CASSLRPFGSYEQYF. The whole variable domain, filled in from reference TRBV7-2 and TRBJ2-7, reads GAGVSQSPSNKVTEKGKDVELRCDPISGHTALYWYRQSLGQGLEFLIYFQGNSAPDKSGLPSDRFSAERTGGSVSTLTIQRTQQEDSAVYLCASSLRPFGSYEQYFGPGTRLTVT.

The chain has TRBV21-1 and TRBJ2-1; the DNA was not compared with TRBD1, the D call given in the table. TRBV21-1 is a recognized pseudogene. The CDR3 contains 15 residues. The CDR3 spells CASSKGRGTANEQFF. DNA for the CDR3: TGTGCCAGCAGCAAAGGTCGGGGGACAGCCAATGAGCAGTTCTTC.

This clone was counted a few times. This rearrangement joins TRBV30 to TRBJ1-3; 8 nucleotides match TRBD1. The CDR3 covers 13 residues. V gave up 8 bases and J gave up 4 bases; unmatched junction bases: 7. In germline, CDR1 is GTSNPN, CDR2 SVGIG (reference sequence). CDR3 sequence: CAGRTGGGNTIYF. CDR3 nucleotide sequence: TGTGCCGGGCGTACAGGGGGAGGAAACACCATATATTTT.

This sequence joins TRBV6-1 and TRBJ1-2, with D hard to call. With 2 bases removed from V and 2 bases from J, the gap between germline ends came to 9 bases. In germline, CDR1 is MNHNS, CDR2 SASEGT. This CDR3 is 14 amino acids long. The CDR3 sequence is CASSENSENYGYTF. Written as DNA, the CDR3 is TGTGCCAGCAGTGAAAACAGTGAAAACTATGGCTACACCTTC.

This clone was observed a few times. The chain recombines TRBV12-5 with TRBJ2-5; D not resolved. Trimming took off 1 base at V and 1 base at J, with 10 bases between the two ends. Germline loops: CDR1 LGHNT, CDR2 FRNRAP. CDR3 length equals 15 residues. The CDR3 DNA sequence: TGTGCTAGTGGTTTGGGTTCGTCTGTCCAAGAGACCCAGTACTTC. Protein: CASGLGSSVQETQYF.

The chain couples TRBV5-1 to TRBJ2-5; the D gene is possibly TRBD1 (5 bases). Germline values: CDR1 SGHRS, CDR2 YFSETQ. The CDR3 length is 14 residues. Trimming cost V 6 bases and J 1 base, with 13 bases left between them. As DNA, the CDR3 is TGCGCCAGCACAGGGCCTGAGAGCCAAGAGACCCAGTACTTC. Protein: CASTGPESQETQYF. Filled out from reference TRBV5-1 and TRBJ2-5, the complete variable domain reads KAGVTQTPRYLIKTRGQQVTLSCSPISGHRSVSWYQQTPGQGLQFLFEYFSETQRNKGNFPGRFSGRQFSNSRSEMNVSTLELGDSALYLCASTGPESQETQYFGPGTRLLVL.

The gene calls are TRBV7-3 and TRBJ2-5; D might be TRBD2 (5 bases). The germline V gene encodes CDR1 SGHTA and CDR2 FQGTGA. The CDR3 is 13 residues long. The ends were cut back, 4 bases at V and 4 bases at J, with 10 bases in the middle. The CDR3 loop reads CASSSSGRETQYF. The CDR3, as DNA: TGTGCCAGCAGCTCCTCGGGGAGAGAGACCCAGTACTTC.

For the CDR3, the DNA is TGTGCCAGTAGTACCGGGAAGAGAGGCAATCAGCCCCAGCATTTT. Translated, it gives CASSTGKRGNQPQHF. The chain is built from TRBV19 and TRBJ1-5; D call uncertain. CDR3 length: 15 residues. Trimming shortened V by 4 bases and J by 2 bases, and 12 bases separated the two germline ends. Germline lookup yields CDR1 LNHDA and CDR2 SQIVND (reference sequence).